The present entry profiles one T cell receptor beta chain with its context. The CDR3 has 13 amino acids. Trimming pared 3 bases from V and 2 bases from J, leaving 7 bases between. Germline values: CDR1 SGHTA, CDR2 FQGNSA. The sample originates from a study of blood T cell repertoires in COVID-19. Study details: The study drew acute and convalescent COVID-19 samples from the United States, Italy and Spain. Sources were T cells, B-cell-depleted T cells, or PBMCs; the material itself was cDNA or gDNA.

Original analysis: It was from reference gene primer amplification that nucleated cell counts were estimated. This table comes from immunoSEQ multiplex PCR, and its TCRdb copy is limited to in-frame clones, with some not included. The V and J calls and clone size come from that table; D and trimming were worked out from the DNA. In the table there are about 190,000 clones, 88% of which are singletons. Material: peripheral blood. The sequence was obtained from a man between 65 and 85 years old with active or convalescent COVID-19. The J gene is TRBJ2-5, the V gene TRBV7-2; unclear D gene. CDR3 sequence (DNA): TGTGCCAGCAGCTTGCCAGGTCAAGAGACCCAGTACTTC. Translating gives CASSLPGQETQYF.